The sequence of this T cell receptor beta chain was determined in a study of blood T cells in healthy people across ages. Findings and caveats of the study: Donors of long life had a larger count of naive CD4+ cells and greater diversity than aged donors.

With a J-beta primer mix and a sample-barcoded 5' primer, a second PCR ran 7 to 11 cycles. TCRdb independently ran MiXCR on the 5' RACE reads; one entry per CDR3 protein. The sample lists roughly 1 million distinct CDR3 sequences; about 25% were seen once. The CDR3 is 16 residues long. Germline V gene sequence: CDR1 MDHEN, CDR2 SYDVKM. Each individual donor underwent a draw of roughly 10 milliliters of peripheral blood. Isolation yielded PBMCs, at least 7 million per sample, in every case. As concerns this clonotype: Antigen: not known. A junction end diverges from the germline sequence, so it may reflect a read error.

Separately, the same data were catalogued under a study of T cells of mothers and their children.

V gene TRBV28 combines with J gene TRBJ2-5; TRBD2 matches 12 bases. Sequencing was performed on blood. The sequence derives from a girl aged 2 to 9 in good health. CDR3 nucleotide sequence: TGTGCCAGCAGTTCCCTAGCGGGAGGGCCTTACAATGAGCAGCTCTTC. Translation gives CASSSLAGGPYNEQLF.